The rows below give T cell receptor beta chains drawn from one sample of a study of blood T cell repertoires in COVID-19. Some clones are missing from TCRdb's copy, which holds only in-frame ones; the method was immunoSEQ multiplex PCR. The sample has over 200,000 clones, roughly 80% seen once. Sequencing input: PBMCs or T cells enriched from blood (not recorded which). The receptors here all came from a man in his sixties who had recovered from COVID-19. Both conserved end residues are part of each CDR3. Each record gives: CDR3 DNA, CDR3 protein, V gene, D gene, J gene, clone size, CDR3 length. A D gene is named only where the DNA matches it firmly. Only part of the rows carry a size: once, few, many, or a class if the clone is expanded.

TGTGCCAGCAGCTTAGGATCCAGTCACTATGGCTACACCTTC,CASSLGSSHYGYTF,TRBV7-8,.,TRBJ1-2,.,14
TGTGCCACCAGCAGAGATCTAGCAGGGGCAGGCTATGGCTACACCTTC,CATSRDLAGAGYGYTF,TRBV15,.,TRBJ1-2,.,16
TGTGCCAGCAGCTTGCAGCGGGGCCGAGGGGAGCAGTACTTC,CASSLQRGRGEQYF,TRBV5-4,TRBD2,TRBJ2-7,.,14
TGTGCTGGGGCTAGCGGGACAGATACGCAGTATTTT,CAGASGTDTQYF,TRBV7-9,TRBD2,TRBJ2-3,.,12
TGTGCCAGCAGCCCGGGACAGGGGCGTTCACCCCTCCACTTT,CASSPGQGRSPLHF,TRBV14,TRBD1,TRBJ1-6,.,14
TGTGCCAGCAGTTACGACAGGGTCCGAAACTATGGCTACACCTTC,CASSYDRVRNYGYTF,TRBV6-2/TRBV6-3,TRBD1,TRBJ1-2,once,15
TGTGCCAGCAGCCAAGATAAACAAAGAAACAGGGGTTCCTACAATGAGCAGTTCTTC,CASSQDKQRNRGSYNEQFF,TRBV4-2,TRBD1,TRBJ2-1,.,19
TGTGCCAGCAGTCCGCCATACACGCATACGCAGTATTTT,CASSPPYTHTQYF,TRBV6-5,.,TRBJ2-3,.,13
TGCGCCAGCAGCGAGGGGGCAGCTAATGAAAAACTGTTTTTT,CASSEGAANEKLFF,TRBV5-1,TRBD1,TRBJ1-4,.,14
TGTGCCAGCAGCCGTCCTCGGACAGGGGAAACCTACGAGCAGTACTTC,CASSRPRTGETYEQYF,TRBV7-9,TRBD1,TRBJ2-7,.,16
TGTGCCAGCAACCGGGATATCAACACCGGGGAGCTGTTTTTT,CASNRDINTGELFF,TRBV7-9,.,TRBJ2-2,.,14
TGTGCCAGCCCGAGATACTCCGGGACATTCTCCTACGAGCAGTACTTC,CASPRYSGTFSYEQYF,TRBV18,.,TRBJ2-7,.,16
TGCAGTGCTAGTATTGGCAGCCAAGAGACCCAGTACTTC,CSASIGSQETQYF,TRBV20-1,.,TRBJ2-5,.,13
TGTGCCAGCAGCCGCGGGAACACTGAAGCTTTCTTT,CASSRGNTEAFF,TRBV14,.,TRBJ1-1,few,12
TGTGCCAGCTGTAGGACAGAGCACACTGAAGCTTTCTTT,CASCRTEHTEAFF,TRBV6-5,.,TRBJ1-1,.,13
TGTGCCAGCAGCCCCCGCCCGGACAGCCTGGGATACAATGAGCAGTTCTTC,CASSPRPDSLGYNEQFF,TRBV7-3,.,TRBJ2-1,.,17
TGTGCCAGCTCACCACGGGAGGGGATGTACGAGCAGTACTTC,CASSPREGMYEQYF,TRBV18,TRBD2,TRBJ2-7,.,14
TGTGCTAGTGGTTACAGCTCTGGAAACACCATATATTTT,CASGYSSGNTIYF,TRBV12-5,.,TRBJ1-3,.,13